The 6 T cell receptor beta chains given below trace back to one sample, sequenced in a study of CD8 T cells in Susac syndrome. RNA in amounts of roughly 0.45 to 1 ug was reverse transcribed with random hexamers. A single record per CDR3 protein comes from TCRdb applying MiXCR to the immunoSEQ multiplex PCR reads. The sample holds around 85,000 distinct CDR3 sequences, roughly 94% seen once. The sequenced sample consisted of CD8+ T cells from PBMCs. These receptors were obtained from a human donor with Susac syndrome.

The chain employs TRBV30 and TRBJ2-7; D may be TRBD1 (6 bases). CDR1 GTSNPN and CDR2 SVGIG come from the germline V gene (reference sequence). Between the trimmed V and J ends, which lost 4 bases and 2 bases, there was a span of 12 bases. This CDR3 has 13 amino acids. This CDR3 reads CAWTSGHPYEQYF. As DNA, the CDR3 is TGTGCCTGGACATCGGGACACCCCTACGAGCAGTACTTC.

In DNA form, the CDR3 reads TGCAGTGCTAGAGATAATCGGGAGGGACTTTTCTACGAGCAGTACTTC. Residues: CSARDNREGLFYEQYF. The gene calls are TRBV20-1 and TRBJ2-7, with TRBD2 matching 8 bases. The CDR3 has 16 residues. Germline V gives CDR1 DFQATT, CDR2 SNEGSKA (reference sequence). The trim removed 0 bases at V and 3 bases at J, leaving 10 bases unmatched.

The chain couples TRBV20-1 to TRBJ1-1; D gene unclear. V was cut by 6 bases and J by 3 bases, with 11 bases left in between. CDR3 length: 12 residues. Germline assignment: CDR1 DFQATT and CDR2 SNEGSKA (reference sequence). This chain's CDR3 is CSANLGDTEAFF. For the CDR3, the DNA is TGCAGTGCGAACCTTGGGGACACTGAAGCTTTCTTT.

This chain links TRBV20-1 with TRBJ2-5, with 10 positions matching TRBD2. The CDR3 length is 15 residues. Germline trimming cut 0 bases from V and 8 bases from J; bases unmatched to any gene: 9. Germline lookup yields CDR1 DFQATT and CDR2 SNEGSKA (reference sequence). The CDR3 coding sequence is TGCAGTGCTAGAGATCAGGAACTAGCGGGGCCTACCCAGTACTTC. Amino acids: CSARDQELAGPTQYF.

V gene TRBV5-6 combines with J gene TRBJ1-2; D gene uncertain. CDR1 and CDR2 (germline): SGHDT, YYEEEE. This CDR3 has 13 residues. V lost 2 bases and J 6 bases, leaving 11 bases between the germline ends. CDR3: CASSFGNSNGYTF. The CDR3 DNA sequence: TGTGCCAGCAGCTTTGGTAATTCTAATGGCTACACCTTC.

The chain recombines TRBV20-1 with TRBJ2-2; D remains unclear. CDR1 and CDR2 from the germline V gene are DFQATT and SNEGSKA (reference sequence). The CDR3 totals 13 residues. V lost 0 bases and J lost 10, with 12 bases in between. CDR3 region: CSARDLGPAELFF. The CDR3 region has the DNA TGCAGTGCTAGAGATTTGGGTCCAGCGGAGCTGTTTTTT.